Detailed here is one T cell receptor (beta chain). Its antigen is unidentified. TCRdb's table, derived via immunoSEQ multiplex PCR, lists solely in-frame clones and lacks some. The sample contains approximately 99,000 clones, around 85% of which appear only once. These data originate in a study of OX40 agonist ivuxolimab in advanced cancers. Study-level background: The patients received agonistic anti-OX40 (CD134) antibody ivuxolimab. Patients got intravenous ivuxolimab at 0.01 to 10 mg/kg every 2 weeks.

Germline CDR1 and CDR2: SGHTS and YDEGEE. The CDR3 consists of 14 residues. Trimming took 0 bases from V and 5 from J, leaving 8 bases between them. Overall study findings and caveats: Low normalized T-cell clonal expansion was also seen in some nonresponders.

This TCR came from an adult with an advanced solid tumor such as melanoma, head and neck, liver or kidney cancer. The sample consisted of CD4+ or CD8+ T cells sorted from blood, taken in a trial of the OX40 agonist ivuxolimab. V usage is TRBV5-8 and J usage is TRBJ2-2; D is unresolved. CDR3 sequence reads: CASSLALGTGELFF. The CDR3 DNA follows: TGTGCCAGCAGCTTGGCCTTGGGAACCGGGGAGCTGTTTTTT.